This T cell receptor (beta chain) was sequenced for a study of T cell repertoires and Cas9 in healthy adults. Study-wide background: SpCas9-reactive CD4 and CD8 T cells were characterized for potency, cytotoxicity and lineage.

The germline CDR1 and CDR2 sequences are SGHNT and YYREEE (reference sequence). Trimming took off 0 bases at V and 5 bases at J, with 11 bases between the two ends. The length of the CDR3 is 14 residues. The method was immunoSEQ multiplex PCR; TCRdb's version includes in-frame clones alone and lacks a portion of them. The sample lists tens of thousands of clones; less than 95% were seen once. The specimen sequenced was CD4+ effector T cells (CD127+, CD25-, CD137-, CD154-) from PBMCs; culture status not recorded. The chain combines TRBV5-4 with TRBJ1-2, with D hard to call. The receptor was isolated from a human donor in good health. CDR3 protein: CASSLGGNLYGYTF. CDR3 in DNA: TGTGCCAGCAGCTTGGGCGGAAACCTTTATGGCTACACCTTC. The full variable domain, with the rest looked up from reference TRBV5-4 and TRBJ1-2, is ETGVTQSPTHLIKTRGQQVTLRCSSQSGHNTVSWYQQALGQGPQFIFQYYREEENGRGNFPPRFSGLQFPNYSSELNVNALELDDSALYLCASSLGGNLYGYTFGSGTRLTVV.